This is a list of T cell receptor beta chains from one sample in a study of cytomegalovirus exposure and HLA in healthy donors. Produced via immunoSEQ multiplex PCR; TCRdb's table is partial and in-frame only. The sample records over 200,000 clones, 70% to 80% being singletons. Sequenced: PBMCs. These receptors were collected from a woman aged 60-75 years in good health and CMV-seropositive. CDR3s include the opening cysteine and the closing phenylalanine or tryptophan. The order of the fields is J gene, V gene, clone size, D gene, CDR3 protein, CDR3 DNA. A D gene is named only where the DNA matches it firmly. Not every row has a clone size; where given, it reads once, few, many or a size class.

j_call: TRBJ2-3; v_call: TRBV9; clone_size: -; d_call: -; cdr3_aa: CASSPGFTDTQYF; cdr3_nt: TGTGCCAGCAGCCCGGGTTTCACAGATACGCAGTATTTT
j_call: TRBJ2-2; v_call: TRBV30; clone_size: -; d_call: TRBD1; cdr3_aa: CAGTGNTGELFF; cdr3_nt: TGTGCCGGGACAGGGAACACCGGGGAGCTGTTTTTT
j_call: TRBJ1-1; v_call: TRBV6-1; clone_size: -; d_call: TRBD1; cdr3_aa: CASNRQGVMNTEAFF; cdr3_nt: TGTGCCAGCAACCGACAGGGGGTGATGAACACTGAAGCTTTCTTT
j_call: TRBJ2-7; v_call: TRBV5-1; clone_size: -; d_call: -; cdr3_aa: CASSFTQGRGSYEQYF; cdr3_nt: TGCGCCAGCAGCTTTACACAGGGCCGGGGATCCTACGAGCAGTACTTC
j_call: TRBJ2-2; v_call: TRBV7-7; clone_size: -; d_call: -; cdr3_aa: CASSADLGHLTGELFF; cdr3_nt: TGTGCCAGCAGCGCGGACCTCGGACACCTCACCGGGGAGCTGTTTTTT
j_call: TRBJ2-6; v_call: TRBV6-1; clone_size: -; d_call: TRBD1; cdr3_aa: CASRIDRAGANVLTF; cdr3_nt: TGTGCCAGCAGGATTGACAGGGCTGGGGCCAACGTCCTGACTTTC
j_call: TRBJ1-5; v_call: TRBV6-6; clone_size: few; d_call: -; cdr3_aa: CASRDGGSNQPQHF; cdr3_nt: TGTGCCAGCAGGGACGGGGGTAGCAATCAGCCCCAGCATTTT
j_call: TRBJ2-7; v_call: TRBV7-2; clone_size: -; d_call: TRBD1; cdr3_aa: CASSPGQGTYEQYF; cdr3_nt: TGTGCCAGCAGCCCGGGACAGGGTACCTACGAGCAGTACTTC
j_call: TRBJ1-2; v_call: TRBV11-2; clone_size: -; d_call: -; cdr3_aa: CASSPGTSDYGYTF; cdr3_nt: TGTGCCAGCAGCCCTGGGACATCCGACTATGGCTACACCTTC
j_call: TRBJ2-1; v_call: TRBV23-1; clone_size: -; d_call: TRBD1; cdr3_aa: CASSQSGGQGVNNEQFF; cdr3_nt: TGCGCCAGCAGTCAATCGGGGGGACAGGGGGTAAACAATGAGCAGTTCTTC
j_call: TRBJ1-1; v_call: TRBV5-1; clone_size: -; d_call: -; cdr3_aa: CASSLARDIYTEAFF; cdr3_nt: TGCGCCAGCAGCTTGGCTCGGGACATCTACACTGAAGCTTTCTTT
j_call: TRBJ2-2; v_call: TRBV7-3; clone_size: -; d_call: TRBD2; cdr3_aa: CASSLTGGGATGELFF; cdr3_nt: TGTGCCAGCAGCTTAACGGGCGGGGGGGCTACCGGGGAGCTGTTTTTT
j_call: TRBJ1-1; v_call: TRBV5-1; clone_size: -; d_call: -; cdr3_aa: CASSSALGQGTEAFF; cdr3_nt: TGCGCCAGCAGCTCGGCGTTGGGGCAGGGAACTGAAGCTTTCTTT
j_call: TRBJ2-7; v_call: TRBV30; clone_size: -; d_call: -; cdr3_aa: CAWGRESYEQYF; cdr3_nt: TGTGCCTGGGGTCGGGAATCCTACGAGCAGTACTTC
j_call: TRBJ2-2; v_call: TRBV11-3; clone_size: few; d_call: TRBD2; cdr3_aa: CASSLAGYGLAGGTGELFF; cdr3_nt: TGTGCCAGCAGCTTAGCTGGTTATGGGCTAGCGGGCGGGACCGGGGAGCTGTTTTTT
j_call: TRBJ2-7; v_call: TRBV9; clone_size: -; d_call: TRBD1; cdr3_aa: CASSTGTGGVRNF; cdr3_nt: TGTGCCAGCAGCACCGGGACAGGGGGCGTACGAAACTTC
j_call: TRBJ2-2; v_call: TRBV2; clone_size: -; d_call: -; cdr3_aa: CASSDWLTGELFF; cdr3_nt: TGTGCCAGCAGTGATTGGCTCACCGGGGAGCTGTTTTTT
j_call: TRBJ1-6; v_call: TRBV7-3; clone_size: few; d_call: -; cdr3_aa: CASSSSLISPLHF; cdr3_nt: TGTGCCAGCAGCTCCTCCTTAATTTCACCCCTCCACTTT
j_call: TRBJ2-1; v_call: TRBV5-4; clone_size: few; d_call: TRBD2; cdr3_aa: CASSLAIAGGTYNEQFF; cdr3_nt: TGTGCCAGCAGCTTGGCAATAGCGGGGGGAACTTACAATGAGCAGTTCTTC
j_call: TRBJ1-4; v_call: TRBV5-4; clone_size: -; d_call: -; cdr3_aa: CASSLNRAVNEKLFF; cdr3_nt: TGTGCCAGCAGCTTGAACAGGGCCGTTAATGAAAAACTGTTTTTT
j_call: TRBJ2-2; v_call: TRBV6-1; clone_size: few; d_call: TRBD1; cdr3_aa: CASSIDRVGAGELFF; cdr3_nt: TGTGCCAGCAGTATAGACAGGGTAGGGGCCGGGGAGCTGTTTTTT
j_call: TRBJ2-1; v_call: TRBV6-1; clone_size: -; d_call: -; cdr3_aa: CASTGNGAKGNEQFF; cdr3_nt: TGTGCCAGCACCGGAAATGGCGCCAAGGGGAATGAGCAGTTCTTC
j_call: TRBJ2-2; v_call: TRBV5-4; clone_size: -; d_call: TRBD1; cdr3_aa: CASSWDRGKTGELFF; cdr3_nt: TGTGCCAGCAGTTGGGACAGGGGGAAAACCGGGGAGCTGTTTTTT
j_call: TRBJ2-3; v_call: TRBV11-2; clone_size: -; d_call: TRBD2; cdr3_aa: CASSYLGGREIDTQYF; cdr3_nt: TGTGCCAGCAGCTACCTCGGGGGGAGGGAAATAGATACGCAGTATTTT
j_call: TRBJ2-7; v_call: TRBV9; clone_size: -; d_call: TRBD2; cdr3_aa: CASSVSSGVLYEQYF; cdr3_nt: TGTGCCAGCAGCGTGTCTAGCGGGGTCTTATACGAGCAGTACTTC
j_call: TRBJ2-7; v_call: TRBV29-1; clone_size: -; d_call: TRBD1; cdr3_aa: CSVTNLGGQGTLEQYF; cdr3_nt: TGCAGCGTCACCAACTTGGGGGGACAGGGAACTCTGGAGCAGTACTTC
j_call: TRBJ1-5; v_call: TRBV6-1; clone_size: few; d_call: TRBD1; cdr3_aa: CASSATGKEPQHF; cdr3_nt: TGTGCCAGCAGTGCGACAGGGAAGGAGCCCCAGCATTTT
j_call: TRBJ2-7; v_call: TRBV28; clone_size: -; d_call: TRBD1; cdr3_aa: CASSLLQGGYEQYF; cdr3_nt: TGTGCCAGCAGTTTACTACAGGGGGGATACGAGCAGTACTTC
j_call: TRBJ2-1; v_call: TRBV6-6; clone_size: -; d_call: TRBD2; cdr3_aa: CASSFSGTVNEQFF; cdr3_nt: TGTGCCAGCAGTTTTAGCGGGACCGTCAATGAGCAGTTCTTC
j_call: TRBJ2-7; v_call: TRBV7-9; clone_size: -; d_call: TRBD1; cdr3_aa: CASSTDRDSYEQYF; cdr3_nt: TGTGCCAGCAGCACGGACAGGGACTCCTACGAGCAGTACTTC
j_call: TRBJ1-1; v_call: TRBV6-1; clone_size: few; d_call: TRBD1; cdr3_aa: CASSRQGVTEAFF; cdr3_nt: TGTGCCAGCAGTCGACAGGGGGTTACTGAAGCTTTCTTT
j_call: TRBJ1-2; v_call: TRBV9; clone_size: -; d_call: TRBD1; cdr3_aa: CASSSWTGPYGYTF; cdr3_nt: TGTGCCAGCAGCAGCTGGACAGGACCGTATGGCTACACCTTC
j_call: TRBJ2-5; v_call: TRBV5-5; clone_size: few; d_call: TRBD1; cdr3_aa: CASSRWGQFQETQYF; cdr3_nt: TGTGCCAGCTCCCGGTGGGGACAGTTCCAAGAGACCCAGTACTTC
j_call: TRBJ2-7; v_call: TRBV27; clone_size: -; d_call: TRBD1; cdr3_aa: CASSSGQGLREQYF; cdr3_nt: TGTGCCAGCAGTTCGGGACAGGGTTTGCGCGAGCAGTACTTC
j_call: TRBJ2-1; v_call: TRBV23-1; clone_size: -; d_call: TRBD2; cdr3_aa: CASSQLRVAGGENEQFF; cdr3_nt: TGCGCCAGCAGTCAATTGAGGGTAGCGGGGGGGGAAAATGAGCAGTTCTTC
j_call: TRBJ2-1; v_call: TRBV19; clone_size: -; d_call: TRBD2; cdr3_aa: CASRLAGGPVEQFF; cdr3_nt: TGTGCCAGCAGACTAGCGGGGGGGCCGGTTGAGCAGTTCTTC
j_call: TRBJ2-5; v_call: TRBV7-9; clone_size: few; d_call: -; cdr3_aa: CASSLGTYETQYF; cdr3_nt: TGTGCCAGCAGCTTAGGAACTTATGAGACCCAGTACTTC
j_call: TRBJ2-3; v_call: TRBV7-2; clone_size: few; d_call: TRBD2; cdr3_aa: CASISGGGDTQYF; cdr3_nt: TGTGCCAGCATTAGCGGGGGGGGCGATACGCAGTATTTT
j_call: TRBJ1-2; v_call: TRBV4-1; clone_size: -; d_call: -; cdr3_aa: CASSQDQRGNYGYTF; cdr3_nt: TGCGCCAGCAGCCAAGATCAACGGGGAAACTATGGCTACACCTTC
j_call: TRBJ1-2; v_call: TRBV2; clone_size: few; d_call: -; cdr3_aa: CASSFGGNYGYTF; cdr3_nt: TGTGCCAGCAGTTTCGGGGGTAACTATGGCTACACCTTC